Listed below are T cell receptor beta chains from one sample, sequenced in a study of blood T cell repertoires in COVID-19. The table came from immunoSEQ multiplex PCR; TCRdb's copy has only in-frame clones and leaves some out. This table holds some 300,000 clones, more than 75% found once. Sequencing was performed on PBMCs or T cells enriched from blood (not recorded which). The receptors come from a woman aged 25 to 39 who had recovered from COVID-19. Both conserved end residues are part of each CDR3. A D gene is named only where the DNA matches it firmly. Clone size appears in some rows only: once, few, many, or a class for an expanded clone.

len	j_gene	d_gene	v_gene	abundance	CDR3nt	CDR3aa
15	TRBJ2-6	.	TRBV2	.	TGTGCCAGCAGTGATTGGAGCTCTGGGGCCAACGTCCTGACTTTC	CASSDWSSGANVLTF
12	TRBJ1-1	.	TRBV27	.	TGTGCCAGCCGGGGGGGTTTCACTGAAGCTTTCTTT	CASRGGFTEAFF
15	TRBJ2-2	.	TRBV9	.	TGTGCCAGCAGCCCTGGGGGAGGGAACACCGGGGAGCTGTTTTTT	CASSPGGGNTGELFF
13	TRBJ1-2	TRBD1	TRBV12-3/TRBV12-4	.	TGTGCCAGCTCCTTTACAGGGGAGAAAGGCTACACCTTC	CASSFTGEKGYTF
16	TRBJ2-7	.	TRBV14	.	TGTGCCAGCAGCCAACACGGGACTCCGAAAGAACGCGAGCAGTACTTC	CASSQHGTPKEREQYF
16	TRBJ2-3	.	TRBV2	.	TGTGCCAGCAGTGAAGCCGGACAGGAGGGCGCAGATACGCAGTATTTT	CASSEAGQEGADTQYF
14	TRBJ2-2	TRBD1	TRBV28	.	TGTGCCAGCAGTTCCCGACAGGGGCTCGGGGAGCTGTTTTTT	CASSSRQGLGELFF
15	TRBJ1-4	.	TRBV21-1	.	TGTGCCAGCAGCAAAGCTGACAGGGGGGATGAAAAACTGTTTTTT	CASSKADRGDEKLFF
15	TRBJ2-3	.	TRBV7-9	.	TGTGCCAGCAGCACGCCGTCAGGGGGGACAGATACGCAGTATTTT	CASSTPSGGTDTQYF
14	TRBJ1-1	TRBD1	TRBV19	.	TGTGCCAGTAGTGTGGACAGGGGAAACACTGAAGCTTTCTTT	CASSVDRGNTEAFF
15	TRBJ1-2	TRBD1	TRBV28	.	TGTGCCAGCAGCTCCGGGACAGGGGTTCTCTCTGGCTACACCTTC	CASSSGTGVLSGYTF
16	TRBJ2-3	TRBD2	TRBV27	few	TGTGCCAGCAGTCCCTCCGAGCGGGGGGACTCAGATACGCAGTATTTT	CASSPSERGDSDTQYF
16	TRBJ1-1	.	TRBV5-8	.	TGTGCCAGCAGCTTTCTTGGCGGTTCCCCGAACACTGAAGCTTTCTTT	CASSFLGGSPNTEAFF
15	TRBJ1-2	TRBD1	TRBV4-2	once	TGTGCCAGCAGCCAAGCCGACAGGGTAAACTATGGCTACACCTTC	CASSQADRVNYGYTF
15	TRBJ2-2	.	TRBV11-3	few	TGTGCCAGCAGCTCCCCAGGGGCGAGTACCGGGGAGCTGTTTTTT	CASSSPGASTGELFF
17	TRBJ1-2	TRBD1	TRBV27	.	TGTGCCAGCAGTCCCCGGGACAGGGGCTTCATTAACTATGGCTACACCTTC	CASSPRDRGFINYGYTF
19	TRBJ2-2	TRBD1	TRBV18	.	TGTGCCAGCTCGTCCAGCCTGGGACAGGGGCGATCGAACACCGGGGAGCTGTTTTTT	CASSSSLGQGRSNTGELFF
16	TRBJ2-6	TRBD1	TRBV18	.	TGTGCCAGCTCACGACAGACAGGGACTGGGGCCAACGTCCTGACTTTC	CASSRQTGTGANVLTF
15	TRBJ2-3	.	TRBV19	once	TGTGCCAGTAGTACCAACAGACAGTCCACAGATACGCAGTATTTT	CASSTNRQSTDTQYF
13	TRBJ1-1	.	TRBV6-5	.	TGTGCCAGCAGTTACTCGGGCACAACTGAAGCTTTCTTT	CASSYSGTTEAFF
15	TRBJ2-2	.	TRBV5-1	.	TGCGCCAGCAGCTCCATAGGCGTCGGGGCCGGGGAGCTGTTTTTT	CASSSIGVGAGELFF
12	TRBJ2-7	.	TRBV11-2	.	TGTGCCAGCAGCCGTGGCGGATACGAGCAGTACTTC	CASSRGGYEQYF
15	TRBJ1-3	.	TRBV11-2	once	TGTGCCAGCAGCTTAGGGGGAGTCTCTGGAAACACCATATATTTT	CASSLGGVSGNTIYF
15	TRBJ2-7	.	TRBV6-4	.	TGTGCCAGCAGTGACTCCACTAGGGTGGGGGGCGAGCAGTACTTC	CASSDSTRVGGEQYF
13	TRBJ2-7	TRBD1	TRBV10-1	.	TGCGCCAGCAGCTCATTGTCACAGGGGAAGCAGTACTTC	CASSSLSQGKQYF